This T cell receptor beta chain was sequenced during a study of shared clonotypes between healthy human individuals. Study-level results: A reduction in generation probabilities was seen for non-shared clonotypes relative to those shared by all four donors.

From CD4+ cells came CD45RA+ naive and CD45RA-negative memory subsets. In regard to this clone: Antigen: not known.

Sequencing was performed with immunoSEQ multiplex PCR; in TCRdb, only in-frame clones are kept and a portion is missing. The table has more than 400,000 clones, 95% to 97% seen once. The CDR3 is 16 amino acids. Deletions cut 4 bases from V and 4 bases from J, with 19 bases between. The germline gives CDR1 MDHEN, CDR2 SYDVKM. The V and J genes are TRBV28 and TRBJ2-5; D is perhaps TRBD1 (6 bases). The sequenced material came from naive CD4+ T cells sorted from blood. Subset noted: CD45RA+ positively selected. This receptor was identified in a woman younger than 45 in good health. The CDR3 nucleotides are TGTGCCAGCAGTTCAATACCACAGGGTCGGCGAGAGACCCAGTACTTC. It encodes CASSSIPQGRRETQYF.